The sequence of this T cell receptor beta chain was determined in a study of the immune and genomic landscape of osteosarcoma. Study findings and constraints: Clonality was higher in immune-hot C3 than cold C1, yet still low. Four or five cases had a single hyperexpanded clone dominating the repertoire, all with fewer than 100 T-cell clonotypes.

Sequencing was performed with immunoSEQ multiplex PCR; in TCRdb, only in-frame clones are kept and a portion is missing. The sample shows 6,000 to 7,000 clones, approximately 70% of them seen only once. The post-treatment osteosarcoma tumors were primary, local recurrence or metastasis specimens from poor-prognosis patients. As regards this clone: Antigen: not known.

The CDR3 is 15 residues long. The germline CDR1 and CDR2 sequences are MNHNS and SASEGT. After removal of 0 bases from V and 8 bases from J, the junction contained 6 bases not matched to a gene. This chain joins TRBV6-1 and TRBJ1-4, with TRBD1 matching 7 bases. This receptor was identified in a human donor with osteosarcoma. The specimen sequenced was osteosarcoma tumor tissue from the lung. The CDR3 loop is CASSEAGRGQEKLFF. The CDR3 nucleotides read TGTGCCAGCAGTGAAGCGGGTAGGGGGCAGGAAAAACTGTTTTTT.